The sample holds a few counts of the clone carrying this TCR beta chain. Its antigen is unknown. The sample comes from a study of T cell repertoires in ileal Crohn's disease. Study information: All patients had surgery for stricturing (about 61%) or penetrating (39%) disease. At postoperative colonoscopy, neoterminal ileum biopsies were taken as M6.

Method: immunoSEQ multiplex PCR; TCRdb's copy keeps in-frame clones and lacks some. This sample has about 13,000 clones, with roughly 71% found just once. The CDR3 has 15 amino acids. CDR1 is SGHNT, CDR2 YYREEE, per germline (reference sequence). V dropped 4 bases and J dropped 10; count of bases not matched to a gene: 9. Time point denoted: neoterminal ileum biopsy at postoperative endoscopy, about 6 months after surgery. Whole-study findings and limits: Endoscopic recurrence occurred in every patient whose clonality exceeded 26.8%. Endoscopy was done a median approximately seven months after surgery.

The origin of this receptor is an adult with Crohn's disease. The V and J genes are TRBV5-4 and TRBJ1-6; 9 bases align to TRBD1. Sequencing was done on a sample of ileal tissue. CDR3 residues: CASSHTGGGWSPLHF. The CDR3, as DNA: TGTGCCAGCAGCCATACAGGGGGCGGGTGGTCACCCCTCCACTTT.